These T cell receptor beta chains were read from a single sample in a study of T cells in localized non-small cell lung cancer. The protocol was immunoSEQ multiplex PCR, while the TCRdb copy is restricted to in-frame clones and leaves out a portion. The table includes 60,000 to 85,000 clones, 70% to 90% detected once. The sample in question was peripheral blood, obtained before any cancer treatment. The receptors here all came from a male donor aged 60 or over with stage III squamous cell lung carcinoma. CDR3s include the opening cysteine and the closing phenylalanine or tryptophan. D genes are given only for firm matches. Where a row states a size, it is once, few, many or the class of an expanded clone; other rows omit it.

v_call	j_call	d_call	clone_size	cdr3_nt	cdr3_aa
TRBV30	TRBJ1-1	NA	NA	TGTGCCTGGAGGTTTTCGTCGGAGGGTGCTTTCTTT	CAWRFSSEGAFF
TRBV5-1	TRBJ1-2	NA	NA	TGCGCCAGCAGCTTGGGAGAGTATTTAGGGTATGGCTACACCTTC	CASSLGEYLGYGYTF
TRBV6-5	TRBJ2-2	TRBD2	NA	TGTGCCAGCAGTTACTCTGGACTAGGAACGTCCGGGGAGCTGTTTTTT	CASSYSGLGTSGELFF
TRBV5-8	TRBJ1-2	NA	NA	TGTGCCAGCAGCGACCTGGGGTTTGGCTACACCTTC	CASSDLGFGYTF
TRBV27	TRBJ1-5	TRBD1	NA	TGTGCCAGCAGTTGGGGACAGGGGGTTGGCAATCAGCCCCAGCATTTT	CASSWGQGVGNQPQHF
TRBV7-3	TRBJ2-1	NA	NA	TGTGCCAGCAGCTCAACCCACGGCGGATACAATGAGCAGTTCTTC	CASSSTHGGYNEQFF
TRBV7-3	TRBJ2-7	NA	NA	TGTGCCAGCAGCTCCACGAGACTCGGCGAGCAGTACTTC	CASSSTRLGEQYF
TRBV27	TRBJ2-3	NA	NA	TGTGCCAGCAGTCATGGACCGGTTGATACGCAGTATTTT	CASSHGPVDTQYF
TRBV2	TRBJ2-5	TRBD2	NA	TGTGCCAGCAGACGACTAGCGGGGCGACAAGAGACCCAGTACTTC	CASRRLAGRQETQYF
TRBV19	TRBJ1-5	NA	once	TGTGCCAGTAGTATTCAGCGCAATCAGCCCCAGCATTTT	CASSIQRNQPQHF
TRBV30	TRBJ2-3	NA	once	TGTGCCTGGAGTGTAGGGGTTACCGCAGATACGCAGTATTTT	CAWSVGVTADTQYF
TRBV2	TRBJ1-1	NA	few	TGTGCCAGCACTGTTCAGGGATTGAACACTGAAGCTTTCTTT	CASTVQGLNTEAFF
TRBV7-9	TRBJ1-1	TRBD1	NA	TGTGCCAGCAGCTCACGGACAGGGGGCTTCACTGAAGCTTTCTTT	CASSSRTGGFTEAFF
TRBV10-3	TRBJ1-6	NA	NA	TGTGCCATCAGTGAGTCGTTCGAATTAGTGGGTTCACCCCTCCACTTT	CAISESFELVGSPLHF
TRBV7-9	TRBJ2-1	NA	NA	TGTGCCAGCAGCGAGGACACCCACAATGAGCAGTTCTTC	CASSEDTHNEQFF
TRBV27	TRBJ2-1	TRBD2	NA	TGTGCCAGCCGAAAGCGGGGCACTTACAATGAGCAGTTCTTC	CASRKRGTYNEQFF
TRBV27	TRBJ1-5	NA	NA	TGTGCCAGCAGTTTATCATATGGGGGTAGCAATCAGCCCCAGCATTTT	CASSLSYGGSNQPQHF
TRBV11-2	TRBJ1-2	NA	NA	TGTGCCAGCAGCTTAGGGAGGGCAGGGTATGGCTACACCTTC	CASSLGRAGYGYTF
TRBV6-5	TRBJ1-4	NA	NA	TGTGCCAGCAGCGCGGTCGGGGGAACTAATGAAAAACTGTTTTTT	CASSAVGGTNEKLFF
TRBV5-1	TRBJ2-3	TRBD2	NA	TGCGCCAGCAGCCCGGGACTAGCAACAGATACGCAGTATTTT	CASSPGLATDTQYF
TRBV9	TRBJ1-4	NA	NA	TGTGCCAGCAGCCCCCGAGGGGGGAATGAAAAACTGTTTTTT	CASSPRGGNEKLFF
TRBV19	TRBJ1-2	NA	NA	TGTGCCAGTAGTACGGGGGAAGGCCGGGGGTACTATGGCTACACCTTC	CASSTGEGRGYYGYTF
TRBV18	TRBJ1-1	NA	few	TGTGCCAGCTCACCACTGGGGGATCCTGAAGCTTTCTTT	CASSPLGDPEAFF
TRBV18	TRBJ1-3	NA	NA	TGTGCCAGCTCACCTCGGGGAAGCTCTGGAAACACCATATATTTT	CASSPRGSSGNTIYF
TRBV6-1	TRBJ1-1	NA	NA	TGTGCCAGCAGTGAAGATCGGACAGAAGGCTACGCTTTCTTT	CASSEDRTEGYAFF
TRBV1	TRBJ2-7	NA	NA	TGCACCAGCAGCCAACCAGACCTGACAGGTAGTACCTACGAGCAGTACTTC	CTSSQPDLTGSTYEQYF
TRBV5-1	TRBJ1-4	NA	NA	TGCGCCAGCGGGGACGGGACACCTGATGAAAAACTGTTTTTT	CASGDGTPDEKLFF